The next 11 T cell receptor beta chains were all read from a single sample in a study of human thymus T cells. The protocol was immunoSEQ multiplex PCR, while the TCRdb copy is restricted to in-frame clones and leaves out a portion. The sample shows tens of thousands of clones, 94% of them seen only once. Sequenced material: blood. Every receptor here comes from a boy in the first two years of life with a congenital heart defect but otherwise immunologically healthy.

This sequence joins TRBV7-6 and TRBJ2-3; 8 nucleotides align to TRBD2. Germline CDR1 and CDR2: SGHVS and FNYEAQ. The trim removed 5 bases at V and 6 bases at J, leaving 7 bases unmatched. This CDR3 contains 14 residues. CDR3 sequence (DNA): TGTGCCAGCAGCCGTAGGCGGGGGGCGGATACGCAGTATTTT. This codes for CASSRRRGADTQYF.

The chain couples TRBV28 to TRBJ1-2; the match to TRBD1 covers 7 bases. The junction had 7 bases not matched to a gene; V was cut back by 7 bases and J by 2 bases. Germline CDR1 and CDR2: MDHEN and SYDVKM. The CDR3 contains 14 residues. CDR3 sequence: CASTLGQTNYGYTF. In DNA, the CDR3 is TGTGCCAGCACCCTGGGACAGACAAACTATGGCTACACCTTC.

The V and J genes are TRBV11-3 and TRBJ2-5; 9 bases are shared with TRBD1. V lost 5 bases and J lost 5; bases outside the gene matches: 6. In germline, CDR1 is SGHNT, CDR2 YENEEA. The CDR3 covers 14 residues. Here the CDR3 DNA reads TGTGCCAGCAGCATGGGACAGGGATGGGAGACCCAGTACTTC. Protein: CASSMGQGWETQYF.

The chain couples TRBV19 to TRBJ1-3; D not resolved. Between the trimmed V and J ends, which lost 5 bases and 6 bases, there was a span of 2 bases. Germline CDR1 and CDR2: LNHDA and SQIVND (reference sequence). The CDR3 consists of 10 residues. The CDR3 DNA sequence: TGTGCCAGTAGTCAAAACACCATATATTTT. Protein product: CASSQNTIYF.

The chain recombines TRBV4-2 with TRBJ2-7; the match to TRBD1 covers 8 bases. Germline values: CDR1 LGHNA, CDR2 YNFKEQ. Unmatched junction bases numbered 1, after V lost 0 bases and J lost 6 bases. The CDR3 sequence is 13 residues long. CDR3 protein: CASSQDRGREQYF. The CDR3 DNA reads TGTGCCAGCAGCCAAGACAGGGGGCGCGAGCAGTACTTC.

This sequence joins TRBV6-1 and TRBJ1-6; possible D gene TRBD1, 6 bases. Trimming removed 3 bases at V and 3 bases at J, with 6 bases between. This CDR3 has 14 residues. Germline assignment: CDR1 MNHNS and CDR2 SASEGT. The CDR3 DNA reads as TGTGCCAGCAGTGACAGGGGCTATAATTCACCCCTCCACTTT. Translating it yields CASSDRGYNSPLHF.

This chain joins TRBV6-5 and TRBJ2-5, with D perhaps TRBD2 (7 bases). Gene TRBJ2-7 matches the end of the DNA better, so the J call may be wrong. This CDR3 contains 11 residues. The V gene's germline CDR1 is MNHEY and CDR2 SVGAGI. In DNA form, the CDR3 reads TGTGCCAGCGAGGCGGGGGCCGAGCAGTACTTC. This translates into CASEAGAEQYF.

The V and J genes are TRBV29-1 and TRBJ2-1; 10 bases align to TRBD2. The CDR3 sequence is 14 residues long. J was trimmed by 6 bases and V by 3 bases; bases with no gene match: 5. Germline V lookup: CDR1 SQVTM, CDR2 ANQGSEA. CDR3 sequence: CSVDGQRGGNEQFF. DNA of the CDR3: TGCAGCGTTGATGGCCAGCGGGGGGGCAATGAGCAGTTCTTC.

This rearrangement joins TRBV14 to TRBJ2-3, with 9 bases matching TRBD2. Looked up from germline, CDR1 is SGHDN and CDR2 is FVKESK. V dropped 3 bases and J dropped 6; count of bases not matched to a gene: 13. The CDR3 spans 17 residues. The CDR3 DNA reads as TGTGCCAGCAGCCAGAGGACTAGCGCAACGGGACGCGATACGCAGTATTTT. Amino acid sequence: CASSQRTSATGRDTQYF.

The rearrangement uses TRBV7-9 and TRBJ2-7, with TRBD1 as a possible D gene (5 bases). With 5 bases removed from V and 4 bases from J, the gap between germline ends came to 18 bases. The germline gives CDR1 SEHNR, CDR2 FQNEAQ (reference sequence). The CDR3 contains 15 residues. CDR3: CASSPIPKGKYEQYF. The CDR3 coding sequence is TGTGCCAGCAGCCCGATCCCCAAGGGGAAGTACGAGCAGTACTTC.

J is TRBJ2-7 and V is TRBV12-5; 8 positions agree with TRBD1. CDR3 length: 13 residues. Germline V gives CDR1 LGHNT, CDR2 FRNRAP. After removal of 1 base from V and 4 bases from J, the junction contained 0 bases not matched to a gene. The CDR3 nucleotides read TGTGCTAGTGGTTTGGGACAGGGGTACGAGCAGTACTTC. It yields the protein CASGLGQGYEQYF.